The 21 T cell receptor beta chains below all came from one sample that was sequenced in a study of blood T cell repertoires in COVID-19. TCRdb's copy holds only in-frame clones and misses some; the assay was immunoSEQ multiplex PCR. The sample holds around 110,000 clones, more than 70% seen once. The specimen sequenced was peripheral blood. The source of these receptors is a man in his forties or fifties with active or convalescent COVID-19.

This clone was recorded once. The CDR3 sequence is CASSIDLHTPNQQFF. The CDR3 DNA follows: TGTGCCAGTAGTATAGATCTTCACACCCCGAATCAGCAGTTCTTC. The V and J genes are TRBV19 and TRBJ2-1; D call uncertain. CDR3 length: 15 residues. Germline V lookup: CDR1 LNHDA, CDR2 SQIVND (reference sequence). The V gene lost 0 bases and the J gene lost 11 bases, with 17 bases spanning the gap. The full variable domain, completed using reference TRBV19 and TRBJ2-1, is DGGITQSPKYLFRKEGQNVTLSCEQNLNHDAMYWYRQDPGQGLRLIYYSQIVNDFQKGDIAEGYSVSREKKESFPLTVTSAQKNPTAFYLCASSIDLHTPNQQFFGPGTRLTVL.

The chain combines TRBV10-3 with TRBJ2-5, with 9 bases that match TRBD1. This CDR3 region has 14 residues. CDR1 is ENHRY, CDR2 SYGVKD, per germline. V was clipped by 2 bases and J by 5 bases; unmatched bases: 3. CDR3 DNA: TGTGCCATCAGTGAGACAGGGGGCCGGGAGACCCAGTACTTC. Protein: CAISETGGRETQYF.

This clone was picked up one time. The chain links TRBV10-3 to TRBJ2-1, with 12 bases matching TRBD1. The CDR3 contains 14 residues. V shed 7 bases, J shed 9 bases, and the junction held 7 bases outside the gene matches. Germline V gene lookup returns CDR1 ENHRY and CDR2 SYGVKD. CDR3: CAITSGQGAGEQFF. CDR3 sequence (DNA): TGTGCCATCACCTCGGGACAGGGGGCGGGTGAGCAGTTCTTC.

The J gene is TRBJ2-7, the V gene TRBV6-6, with D possibly TRBD2 on 6 matching bases. Looked up from germline, CDR1 is MNHNY and CDR2 is SVGAGI (reference sequence). V was trimmed by 5 bases and J by 0 bases, leaving 20 bases between them. CDR3 length: 17 residues. The CDR3 sequence: CASSLGLSPFSSYEQYF. Written as DNA, the CDR3 is TGTGCCAGCAGTCTCGGACTAAGCCCATTTAGCTCCTACGAGCAGTACTTC.

The rearrangement uses TRBV18 and TRBJ1-1; no definite D call. CDR3 length equals 13 residues. Germline CDR1 and CDR2: KGHSH and LQKENI. The V and J ends lost 2 bases and 4 bases respectively, with 8 bases between them. The CDR3 DNA sequence: TGTGCCAGCTCACCAACGGACTCCACTGAAGCTTTCTTT. Its translation: CASSPTDSTEAFF.

The rearrangement joins TRBV10-1 to TRBJ2-7; a possible D gene is TRBD2 (5 bases). The CDR3 sequence is 15 residues long. Germline V gives CDR1 WNHNN, CDR2 SYGVQD (reference sequence). Trimming pared 0 bases from V and 0 bases from J, leaving 9 bases between. The CDR3 loop is CASSESTSSSYEQYF. The CDR3 nucleotides read TGCGCCAGCAGTGAGTCAACTAGTAGCTCCTACGAGCAGTACTTC.

This rearrangement joins TRBV18 to TRBJ2-1; possibly TRBD1 for D (5 bases). Between the trimmed V and J ends, which lost 1 base and 0 bases, there was a span of 10 bases. Germline V gene data show CDR1 as KGHSH and CDR2 as LQKENI. CDR3 length: 16 residues. This chain's CDR3 is CASSPQQGPSYNEQFF. CDR3 nucleotides: TGTGCCAGCTCACCACAGCAGGGTCCCTCCTACAATGAGCAGTTCTTC.

The chain joins TRBV7-8 to TRBJ2-1; a possible D gene is TRBD1 (5 bases). The CDR3 sequence is 15 residues long. Germline V CDR1 and CDR2: SGHVS, FQNEAQ. The V end lost 9 bases, the J end lost 0 bases, and 15 bases lay between the germline ends. CDR3: CASTRTRDSYNEQFF. For the CDR3, the DNA is TGTGCCAGTACGAGAACCAGGGACTCCTACAATGAGCAGTTCTTC. Together with reference TRBV7-8 and TRBJ2-1, the CDR3 gives the full variable domain: GAGVSQSPRYKVAKRGQDVALRCDPISGHVSLFWYQQALGQGPEFLTYFQNEAQLDKSGLPSDRFFAERPEGSVSTLKIQRTQQEDSAVYLCASTRTRDSYNEQFFGPGTRLTVL.

The chain carries TRBV5-1 and TRBJ2-3, with TRBD2 as a possible D gene (6 bases). In germline, CDR1 is SGHRS, CDR2 YFSETQ. This CDR3 is 15 amino acids long. Trimming removed 4 bases at V and 2 bases at J, with 14 bases between. The CDR3 protein is CASSDGGTLTDTQYF. Here the CDR3 DNA reads TGCGCCAGCAGCGACGGTGGGACTCTCACAGATACGCAGTATTTT. The whole variable domain, filled in from reference TRBV5-1 and TRBJ2-3, reads KAGVTQTPRYLIKTRGQQVTLSCSPISGHRSVSWYQQTPGQGLQFLFEYFSETQRNKGNFPGRFSGRQFSNSRSEMNVSTLELGDSALYLCASSDGGTLTDTQYFGPGTRLTVL.

The V and J genes are TRBV5-1 and TRBJ2-1; 8 bases map to TRBD2. With V trimmed by 5 bases and J by 4 bases, 8 bases remained unmatched. The CDR3 is 15 residues long. Germline assignment: CDR1 SGHRS and CDR2 YFSETQ. The CDR3 is CASRYSGTLYNEQFF. DNA for the CDR3: TGCGCCAGCAGATATAGCGGGACCCTTTACAATGAGCAGTTCTTC.

The chain carries TRBV20-1 and TRBJ2-1, with 8 positions matching TRBD2. Trimming took 3 bases from V and 8 from J; bases not matched to a gene: 12. Per germline, CDR1 DFQATT and CDR2 SNEGSKA (reference sequence). The CDR3 spans 15 residues. CDR3 coding DNA: TGCAGTGCTAGTCAGGGACGGGAGGGCCCCCATGAGCAGTTCTTC. Amino acid sequence: CSASQGREGPHEQFF.

The chain recombines TRBV28 with TRBJ1-4, with 9 bases that match TRBD1. Germline V gene sequence: CDR1 MDHEN, CDR2 SYDVKM. There are 15 residues in the CDR3. V trimming: 4 bases; J trimming: 8 bases; junction bases outside the gene matches: 8. CDR3 sequence: CASSYQTGGGEKLFF. The DNA for the CDR3 is TGTGCCAGCAGTTACCAAACAGGGGGCGGCGAAAAACTGTTTTTT.

The CDR3 sequence: CASSTPGQGQETQYF. CDR3 sequence (DNA): TGTGCCAGTAGTACCCCGGGACAGGGCCAAGAGACCCAGTACTTC. J is TRBJ2-5 and V is TRBV19; 9 bases are a match to TRBD1. The junction had 4 bases not matched to a gene; V was cut back by 4 bases and J by 1 base. The CDR3 totals 15 residues. Germline CDR1 reads LNHDA; CDR2 reads SQIVND (reference sequence). Variable domain in full (rest from reference TRBV19 and TRBJ2-5): DGGITQSPKYLFRKEGQNVTLSCEQNLNHDAMYWYRQDPGQGLRLIYYSQIVNDFQKGDIAEGYSVSREKKESFPLTVTSAQKNPTAFYLCASSTPGQGQETQYFGPGTRLLVL.

V is TRBV3-1 (or the pseudogene TRBV3-2) and J is TRBJ1-2; D unresolved. The CDR3 has 16 amino acids. Trimming cost V 4 bases and J 5 bases, with 20 bases left between them. Germline loops: CDR1 LGHDT, CDR2 YNNKEL (reference sequence). DNA for the CDR3: TGTGCCAGCAGCCCTACCGGGTCTCCCGAGAGTTATGGCTACACCTTC. It translates to CASSPTGSPESYGYTF.

The rearrangement joins TRBV28 to TRBJ2-5; 7 nucleotides match TRBD2. Germline CDR1 is MDHEN and CDR2 is SYDVKM. The trim removed 6 bases at V and 2 bases at J, leaving 3 bases unmatched. The CDR3 totals 13 residues. CDR3 residues: CASRQREQETQYF. DNA for the CDR3: TGTGCCAGCAGGCAGCGGGAACAAGAGACCCAGTACTTC.

CDR3 sequence reads: CASSFLPGGYNSPLHF. CDR3 bases: TGTGCCAGCAGCTTTCTTCCAGGGGGCTATAATTCACCCCTCCACTTT. The chain couples TRBV11-2 to TRBJ1-6, with 7 bases aligning to TRBD1. The CDR3 is made up of 16 amino acids. Trimming removed 3 bases from V and 3 bases from J; junction bases left unmatched: 5. CDR1 SGHAT and CDR2 FQNNGV come from the germline V gene.

The J gene is TRBJ2-7, the V gene TRBV7-2, with a weak D call TRBD1 (6 bases). This CDR3 has 15 amino acids. CDR1 and CDR2 (germline): SGHTA, FQGNSA. V shed 6 bases and J shed 0 bases, with 15 bases lying between them. The CDR3 DNA reads TGTGCCAGCAGATTGACAGTGGACAGCTCCTACGAGCAGTACTTC. Translated: CASRLTVDSSYEQYF.

The CDR3 spells CAWGQGGQPQHF. The CDR3 coding sequence is TGTGCCTGGGGACAGGGGGGTCAGCCCCAGCATTTT. The rearrangement uses TRBV30 and TRBJ1-5, with 10 bases matching TRBD1. The CDR3 has 12 amino acids. Germline V lookup: CDR1 GTSNPN, CDR2 SVGIG (reference sequence). V lost 5 bases to trimming and J lost 6 bases; unmatched junction nucleotides: 1.

The chain uses TRBV5-1 and TRBJ1-5; a weak D match, TRBD1 (6 bases). Trimming left V 5 bases short and J 2 bases short, with 17 bases between. Germline assignment: CDR1 SGHRS and CDR2 YFSETQ. This CDR3 region has 16 residues. CDR3 loop: CASSLGQLGGNQPQHF. The CDR3 coding sequence is TGCGCCAGCAGTCTCGGACAGTTGGGTGGCAATCAGCCCCAGCATTTT. Full variable domain (outside the CDR3, taken from reference TRBV5-1 and TRBJ1-5): KAGVTQTPRYLIKTRGQQVTLSCSPISGHRSVSWYQQTPGQGLQFLFEYFSETQRNKGNFPGRFSGRQFSNSRSEMNVSTLELGDSALYLCASSLGQLGGNQPQHFGDGTRLSIL.

The chain recombines TRBV7-2 with TRBJ2-7; possibly TRBD2 for D (6 bases). Per the germline V gene, CDR1 is SGHTA and CDR2 is FQGNSA. V was clipped by 4 bases and J by 7 bases, with 17 bases between them. The CDR3 spans 14 residues. CDR3 protein: CASSSSGVEREQYF. In DNA form, the CDR3 reads TGTGCCAGCAGCTCCTCGGGAGTGGAGCGGGAGCAGTACTTC.

This clone has just a few counts. The chain carries TRBV24-1 and TRBJ1-5; 12 positions match TRBD1. The CDR3 extends over 17 amino acids. V gave up 3 bases and J gave up 6 bases; unmatched junction bases: 8. Germline CDR1 KGHDR, CDR2 SFDVKD. The CDR3 DNA reads TGTGCCACCAGTGATCGGTACGGGACAGGGGGCCGTCAGCCCCAGCATTTT. Translation gives CATSDRYGTGGRQPQHF.